This paragraph covers one TCR beta chain sequence. There are many counts of this clonotype. Its cognate antigen has yet to be identified. Base-call qualities are not available, and no considerably larger clone is one nucleotide away. These data are taken from a study of tumor-infiltrating lymphocytes in primary liver carcinoma (TCRdb year 2017). About the study as a whole: A few patients with histopathologically diagnosed primary liver carcinoma underwent surgical resection in China between November 2015 and March 2016. Of the five patients (three men and two women, aged 30 to 69 years), four had hepatocellular carcinoma and one had combined HCC and intrahepatic cholangiocarcinoma. Each sample produced about 3.65 to 7.13 million productive TCRbeta reads, and read depth showed no significant difference between tissue types. The study combined TCRbeta repertoire sequencing, expression microarrays and whole-exome sequencing across five regions of each liver tumor, with adjacent normal tissue and blood. A total of approximately 35 specimens from 5 patients underwent TCRbeta repertoire sequencing, comprising 25 or so tumor regions, 5 adjacent noncancerous liver tissues and 5 peripheral blood samples. Tumors of the five patients were stage T1-T3 N0M0 with maximum diameters of roughly 4.2 to 11 cm. Repertoires from technical replicates were highly reproducible, with mean shared-clone rates approximately 0.92 and correlation coefficients above 0.98. Results the study describes overall, beyond this receptor: The top 250 clones accounted for a significantly greater share of the repertoire in tumors than in blood (p = 0.039). With just a handful of patients in the study, the authors point out that the findings should be validated in a larger study. Bulk unsorted samples precluded comparing CD4+ and CD8+ T cell repertoires. Consistent with antigen-driven expansion, pairs of tumor regions showed higher repertoire overlap (mean roughly 36%) than either tumor-adjacent pairs (around 17%) or tumor-blood pairs (approximately 15%). Because sequencing covered only the TCR beta chain and unpaired alpha chains were not captured, true repertoire diversity is likely underestimated.

For CDR1 and CDR2, the germline V gene lists MGHRA and YSYEKL. From the cysteine up to the phenylalanine, the CDR3 has a length of 13 residues. The entry retains the CDR3 DNA only, 39 bases that are in frame from base 1. V lost 1 base and J lost 6 bases; the stretch between them is 7 bases long. Starting from roughly 500 ng total RNA, TCRbeta-specific cDNA was produced by reverse transcription with a constant-region primer and ProtoScript II reverse transcriptase. Construction of the TCRbeta libraries relied on three nested rounds of multiplex PCR, following a slightly modified ARM-PCR procedure. Each of the first two PCR rounds ran for approximately 10 cycles and used multiplex TRBV1-TRBV30 forward primers together with a Cbeta reverse primer. A final 25-cycle PCR with Deep VentR polymerase added sample barcodes and Illumina adapters. Before sequencing, amplicons of 200-500 bp were purified from gel using a QIAquick gel extraction kit. TCRbeta amplicons were sequenced on an Illumina HiSeq 2500 with 250-bp paired-end reads. As for how the authors treated the data: Reads were quality-trimmed with Trimmomatic v0.33, and paired reads were merged with FLASH v1.2.11 to recover full CDR3 sequences. V, D and J germline segments were assigned to the rearranged TCRbeta sequences using MiGEC v1.2.1b. Clonotype statistics, along with Shannon-Wiener diversity indices, were calculated using VDJtools v1.0.0. Except for diversity analysis, only the 250 most abundant clonotypes of each sample were used in subsequent analyses to reduce sampling bias. TCRdb cleaned the public reads at Q25 with fastp, built clones with MiXCR and kept in-frame beta chains. One record per CDR3 amino acid sequence lists the most common genes and DNA. TCRdb, not the original authors, processed these V and J calls. This sample lists some 320,000 distinct CDR3 sequences; roughly 60% were detected once. The ten largest clones represent roughly 9% of the sample.

RNA from unsorted whole blood was extracted with TRIzol reagent, and germline DNA was obtained with the DNeasy Blood & Tissue kit. At the time of sampling, the patients were treatment-naive and had chronic HBV infection. Approximately 4 milliliters of peripheral blood were collected into K2EDTA tubes before surgery. Sequencing input: peripheral blood. The TCR comes from a man aged 40-50 years with primary liver carcinoma and hepatitis B virus infection. This sequence uses TRBV4-1 and TRBJ2-1; D gene: possibly TRBD2, on 5 matching bases. The DNA is TGCGCCAGCAGCCAAGTAACTAGCAATGAGCAGTTCTTC. This is translated as CASSQVTSNEQFF.